What follows are 14 T cell receptor beta chains derived from one specimen sequenced in a study of long-term antiretroviral therapy in people with HIV. Version v3.0 of the immunoSEQ assay was performed at survey level. Method: immunoSEQ multiplex PCR; TCRdb's copy keeps in-frame clones and lacks some. The table records 17,000 or so clones, roughly 78% of them present only once. Specimen: unsorted PBMCs, collected at the start of antiretroviral therapy. The receptors stem from a man aged 25 to 40 with HIV.

This clone appeared once. This chain joins TRBV19 and TRBJ1-2; D is possibly TRBD1 (5 bases). CDR1 and CDR2 (germline): LNHDA, SQIVND (reference sequence). The CDR3 sequence is 14 residues long. V was shortened by 4 bases and J by 4 bases, with 13 bases between the two germline ends. CDR3 amino acids: CASSRGGIPYGYTF. DNA of the CDR3: TGTGCCAGTAGTAGGGGGGGGATTCCCTATGGCTACACCTTC.

This sequence joins TRBV5-1 and TRBJ2-1; the match to TRBD1 covers 7 bases. The CDR3 runs to 13 residues. V lost 4 bases, J lost 5 bases, and 3 bases stayed unmatched. Germline CDR1 reads SGHRS; CDR2 reads YFSETQ. The CDR3 reads CASSRDRNNEQFF. In nucleotides, the CDR3 is TGCGCCAGCAGCCGGGACAGAAACAATGAGCAGTTCTTC.

The chain links TRBV19 to TRBJ2-7; 8 bases fit TRBD1. V gave up 1 base and J gave up 5 bases; unmatched junction bases: 7. CDR3 length: 15 residues. Per the germline V gene, CDR1 is LNHDA and CDR2 is SQIVND (reference sequence). The CDR3 DNA is TGTGCCAGTAGTATAGGTCCAGGGGGCTTCAACGAGCAGTACTTC. It codes for CASSIGPGGFNEQYF.

On this clone itself: The junction departs from the called germline gene at one end, perhaps through a read error. This sequence joins TRBV5-1 and TRBJ2-2; D uncertain. Germline loops: CDR1 SGHRS, CDR2 YFSETQ. There are 14 residues in the CDR3. Here the CDR3 DNA reads TGCGCCAGTAGCTTAACAGAGAACACCGGGGAGCTGTTTTTT. This translates into CASSLTENTGELFF.

The chain has TRBV23-1 and TRBJ2-3; D possibly corresponds to TRBD2 (6 bases). TRBV23-1 is flagged as an ORF with uncertain function. V was cut by 2 bases and J by 1 base, with 13 bases left in between. CDR3 size: 16 residues. CDR3 protein: CASSQIVWEGTDTQYF. The CDR3, as DNA: TGCGCCAGCAGTCAAATAGTGTGGGAGGGCACAGATACGCAGTATTTT.

The gene calls are TRBV5-1 and TRBJ2-5, with D perhaps given as TRBD1 or TRBD2 (5 bases each). CDR1 SGHRS and CDR2 YFSETQ come from the germline V gene. The CDR3 is 15 amino acids. Trimming cost V 1 base and J 5 bases, with 15 bases left between them. CDR3 loop: CASSLTVGTAETQYF. The CDR3 DNA sequence: TGCGCCAGCAGCTTGACGGTGGGGACCGCCGAGACCCAGTACTTC.

This clone has only one observation. The chain joins TRBV11-3 to TRBJ2-1; 7 bases are shared with TRBD1. The CDR3 spans 15 residues. Germline-derived CDR1 and CDR2 are SGHNT and YENEEA. J was trimmed by 0 bases and V by 1 base; bases with no gene match: 0. The CDR3 region has the DNA TGTGCCAGCAGCTTAGGGGACAGCTCCTACAATGAGCAGTTCTTC. This encodes CASSLGDSSYNEQFF.

The gene calls are TRBV6-6 and TRBJ2-1; the match to TRBD2 covers 10 bases. V gave up 0 bases and J gave up 15 bases; unmatched junction bases: 8. The CDR3 covers 14 residues. In germline, CDR1 is MNHNY, CDR2 SVGAGI (reference sequence). CDR3 in amino acids: CASSYSGPSGSGFF. The CDR3 DNA reads as TGTGCCAGCAGTTACTCGGGTCCTAGCGGGAGTGGGTTCTTC.

This clone was found once. V usage is TRBV15 and J usage is TRBJ2-4; weak D call: TRBD2 (7 bases). The V end was cut by 0 bases, the J end by 12 bases, with 18 bases between. Per germline, CDR1 LNHNV and CDR2 YYDKDF (reference sequence). This CDR3 has 15 amino acids. The CDR3 DNA is TGTGCCACCAGCAGAGATCCGGGGGGTGGGGGCACTCAGTACTTC. It codes for CATSRDPGGGGTQYF.

This chain connects TRBV2 to TRBJ1-1; D gene ambiguous. Germline V gene data show CDR1 as SNHLY and CDR2 as FYNNEI. Trimming shortened V by 2 bases and J by 0 bases, and 16 bases separated the two germline ends. This CDR3 spans 17 amino acids. CDR3 sequence: CASSERRGRRVNTEAFF. The CDR3 DNA is TGTGCCAGCAGTGAAAGGAGAGGGAGGAGGGTGAACACTGAAGCTTTCTTT.

The rearrangement uses TRBV4-3 and TRBJ1-3; D gene uncertain. CDR3 length: 17 amino acids. Between the trimmed V and J ends, which lost 0 bases and 0 bases, there was a span of 12 bases. CDR1 and CDR2 (germline): LGHNA, YSLEER. The CDR3 nucleotides are TGCGCCAGCAGCCAAGATTACGCGGGAGGCTCTGGAAACACCATATATTTT. It specifies CASSQDYAGGSGNTIYF.

This clone was observed a single time. The genes are TRBV19 and TRBJ2-1, with D possibly matching TRBD1 (5 bases). The germline gives CDR1 LNHDA, CDR2 SQIVND (reference sequence). The CDR3 is 13 residues long. V gave up 3 bases and J gave up 4 bases, with 7 bases separating them. The CDR3 here is CASSITGYNEQFF. CDR3 coding DNA: TGTGCCAGTAGTATTACAGGTTACAATGAGCAGTTCTTC.

V gene TRBV19 combines with J gene TRBJ2-7, with TRBD1 as a possible D gene (6 bases). Trimming removed 5 bases at V and 3 bases at J, with 17 bases between. The CDR3 extends over 15 amino acids. Germline-derived CDR1 and CDR2 are LNHDA and SQIVND (reference sequence). The DNA for the CDR3 is TGTGCCAGTAGTTCGACCGGGACATTAAACTACGAGCAGTACTTC. Protein sequence: CASSSTGTLNYEQYF.

The genes are TRBV27 and TRBJ2-1, with a possible D match to TRBD2 (5 bases). Germline V lookup: CDR1 MNHEY, CDR2 SMNVEV (reference sequence). Trimming cost V 5 bases and J 5 bases, with 16 bases left between them. The CDR3 has 15 residues. The CDR3 DNA is TGTGCCAGCAGTATACTAGAGGGTTCGGACAATGAGCAGTTCTTC. Protein product: CASSILEGSDNEQFF.